This TCR beta chain was identified in a study of shared clonotypes between healthy human individuals. Assay: immunoSEQ multiplex PCR; the TCRdb copy retains only in-frame clones and omits some. The sample lists about 2.1 million clones, roughly 93% occurring once. From germline, CDR1 is SQVTM and CDR2 ANQGSEA. The V segment lost 7 bases and the J segment 2 bases; nucleotides outside the gene matches: 8. The CDR3 runs 13 residues. Naive-designated CD8 cells lacked CD45RO, were positively enriched for CCR7, and omitted terminally differentiated effector memory CD45RA+ cells. As concerns this clone: Its antigen is currently unknown.

Regarding the study as a whole: In a few donors, around 5.5% of naive CD4 clonotypes appeared in common.

The TCR comes from a man younger than 30 in good health. Some clones in this sample may be carry-over from other donors' samples. Input material: naive CD8+ T cells from PBMCs. J is TRBJ2-7 and V is TRBV29-1; 7 nucleotides agree with TRBD1. CDR3 sequence reads: CSALTGRAYEQYF. DNA of the CDR3: TGCAGCGCCCTGACAGGGCGCGCCTACGAGCAGTACTTC.